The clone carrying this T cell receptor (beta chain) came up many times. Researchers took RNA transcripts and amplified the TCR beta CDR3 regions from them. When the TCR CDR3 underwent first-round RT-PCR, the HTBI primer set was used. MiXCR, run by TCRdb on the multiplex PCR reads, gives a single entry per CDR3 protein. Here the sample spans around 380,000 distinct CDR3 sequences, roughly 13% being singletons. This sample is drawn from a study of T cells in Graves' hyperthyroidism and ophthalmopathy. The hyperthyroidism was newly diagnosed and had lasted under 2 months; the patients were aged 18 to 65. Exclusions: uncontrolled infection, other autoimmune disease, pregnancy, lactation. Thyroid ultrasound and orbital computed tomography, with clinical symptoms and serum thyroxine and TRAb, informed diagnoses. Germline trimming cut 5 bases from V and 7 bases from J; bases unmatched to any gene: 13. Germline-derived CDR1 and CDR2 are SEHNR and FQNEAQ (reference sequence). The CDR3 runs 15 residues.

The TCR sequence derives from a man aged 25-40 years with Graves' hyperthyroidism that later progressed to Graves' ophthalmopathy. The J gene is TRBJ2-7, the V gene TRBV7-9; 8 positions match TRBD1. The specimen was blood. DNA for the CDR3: TGTGCCAGCAGCCGCGGACAGGGCCGGATCGGTGAGCAGTACTTC. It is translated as CASSRGQGRIGEQYF.